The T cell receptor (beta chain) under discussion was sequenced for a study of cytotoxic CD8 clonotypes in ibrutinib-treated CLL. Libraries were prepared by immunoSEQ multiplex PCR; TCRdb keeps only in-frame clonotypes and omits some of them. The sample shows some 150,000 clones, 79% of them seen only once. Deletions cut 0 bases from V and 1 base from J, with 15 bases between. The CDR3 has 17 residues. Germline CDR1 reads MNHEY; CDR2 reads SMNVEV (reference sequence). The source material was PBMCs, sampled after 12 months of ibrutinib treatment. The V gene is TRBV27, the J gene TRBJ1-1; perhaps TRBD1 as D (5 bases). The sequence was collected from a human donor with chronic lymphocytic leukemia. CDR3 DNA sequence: TGTGCCAGCAGTTTATCGTTGCGCAGGGCTCGGAACACTGAAGCTTTCTTT. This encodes CASSLSLRRARNTEAFF.